The TCR beta chain under discussion was sequenced for a study of CD8+CD57+ T cells in acquired aplastic anemia. Overall study context: The mean DNA yield obtained from sorted CD4+ and CD8+ cells came to approximately 3.2 ug. Study-level results: Patients had around 30 CD8+ CDR3 sequences in common with controls (the shared set).

This clonotype showed up many times. The target antigen is unknown. The V gene lost 7 bases and the J gene lost 1 base, with 10 bases spanning the gap. CDR1 and CDR2 (germline): SGHVS, FNYEAQ. The CDR3 spans 13 residues. For CDR3 and TCR beta VDJ profiling, genomic DNA was the template used. A single record per CDR3 protein comes from TCRdb applying MiXCR to the reads. Of some 180,000 distinct CDR3 sequences in the sample, 48% were seen once. Patients who underwent sequencing had shown CD8+CD57+ cell expansion by flow cytometry. Severe acquired aplastic anemia was present in every patient. At blood sampling, none of the patients had yet received therapy.

This TCR derives from a human donor with aplastic anemia. The V call is TRBV7-6, the J call TRBJ1-1, with D tentatively TRBD1 (6 bases). The sequencing sample was made of sorted CD4+, CD8+, or CD8+CD57+ T cells (not recorded which) from PBMCs. The CDR3 DNA is TGTGCCAGCACCGGACAGACGAACACTGAAGCTTTCTTT. This encodes CASTGQTNTEAFF.